This record covers a single T cell receptor beta chain. The record originates from a study of technical replicates of blood from a handful of donors. CDR1 is SQVTM and CDR2 is ANQGSEA in the germline V gene. The trim removed 7 bases at V and 5 bases at J, leaving 8 bases unmatched. The CDR3 runs to 14 residues. Assay used: immunoSEQ multiplex PCR; TCRdb lists only in-frame clones, some missing. The data show around 80,000 clones, 94% seen once. The receptor was derived from a human donor in good health. Sequences were obtained from T cells isolated from PBMCs. The V call is TRBV29-1, the J call TRBJ2-1, with TRBD1 matching over 10 bases. The CDR3 here is CSALGTGEDNEQFF. DNA for the CDR3: TGCAGCGCTCTCGGGACAGGGGAGGACAATGAGCAGTTCTTC.